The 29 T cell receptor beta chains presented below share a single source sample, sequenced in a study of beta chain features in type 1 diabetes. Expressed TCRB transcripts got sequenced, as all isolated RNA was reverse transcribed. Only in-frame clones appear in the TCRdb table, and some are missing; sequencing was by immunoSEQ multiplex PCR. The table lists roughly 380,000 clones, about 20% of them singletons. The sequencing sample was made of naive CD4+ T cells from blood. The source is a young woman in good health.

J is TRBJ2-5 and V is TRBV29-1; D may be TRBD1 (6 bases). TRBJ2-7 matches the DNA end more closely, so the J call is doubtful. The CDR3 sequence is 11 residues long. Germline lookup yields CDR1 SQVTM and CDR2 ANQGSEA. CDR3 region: CSVEGGGEQYF. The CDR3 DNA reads TGCAGCGTTGAAGGAGGGGGCGAGCAGTACTTC.

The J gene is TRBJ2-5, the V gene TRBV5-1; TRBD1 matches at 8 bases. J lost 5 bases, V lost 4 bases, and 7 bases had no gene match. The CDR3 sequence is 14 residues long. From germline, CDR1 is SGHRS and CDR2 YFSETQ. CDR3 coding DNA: TGCGCCAGCAGCGCCCGGACAGGGAGGGAGACCCAGTACTTC. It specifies CASSARTGRETQYF.

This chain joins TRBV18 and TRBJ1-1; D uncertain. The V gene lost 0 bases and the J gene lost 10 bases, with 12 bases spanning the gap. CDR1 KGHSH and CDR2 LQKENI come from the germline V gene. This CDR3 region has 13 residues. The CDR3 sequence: CASSPPGEEGAFF. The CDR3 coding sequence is TGTGCCAGCTCACCACCGGGTGAAGAGGGAGCTTTCTTT. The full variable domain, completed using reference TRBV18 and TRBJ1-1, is NAGVMQNPRHLVRRRGQEARLRCSPMKGHSHVYWYRQLPEEGLKFMVYLQKENIIDESGMPKERFSAEFPKEGPSILRIQQVVRGDSAAYFCASSPPGEEGAFFGQGTRLTVV.

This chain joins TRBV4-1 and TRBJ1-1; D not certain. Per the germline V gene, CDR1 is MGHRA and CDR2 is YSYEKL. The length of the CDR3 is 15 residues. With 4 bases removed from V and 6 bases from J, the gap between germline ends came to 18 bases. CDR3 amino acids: CASSPITRGESEAFF. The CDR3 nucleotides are TGCGCCAGCAGCCCTATCACCAGAGGCGAGTCTGAAGCTTTCTTT.

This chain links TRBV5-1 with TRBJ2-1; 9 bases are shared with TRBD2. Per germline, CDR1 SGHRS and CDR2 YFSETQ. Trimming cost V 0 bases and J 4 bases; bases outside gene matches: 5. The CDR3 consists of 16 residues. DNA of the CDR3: TGCGCCAGCAGCTTGGGGGCTAGCGGGAAGTACAATGAGCAGTTCTTC. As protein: CASSLGASGKYNEQFF.

Here the CDR3 reads CAWSGGHYQETQYF. CDR3 DNA sequence: TGTGCCTGGAGTGGAGGGCACTACCAAGAGACCCAGTACTTC. The J gene is TRBJ2-5, the V gene TRBV30, with TRBD2 as a possible D gene (5 bases). The V and J ends lost 1 base and 0 bases respectively, with 9 bases between them. Per germline, CDR1 GTSNPN and CDR2 SVGIG (reference sequence). CDR3 size: 14 residues.

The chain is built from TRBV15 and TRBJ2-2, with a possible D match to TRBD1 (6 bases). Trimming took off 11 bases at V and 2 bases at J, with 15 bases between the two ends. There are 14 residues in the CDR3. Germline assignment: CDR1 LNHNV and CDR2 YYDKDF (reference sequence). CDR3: CASKRDINTGELFF. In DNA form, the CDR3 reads TGTGCCTCAAAGAGGGACATTAACACCGGGGAGCTGTTTTTT. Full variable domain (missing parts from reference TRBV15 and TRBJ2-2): DAMVIQNPRYQVTQFGKPVTLSCSQTLNHNVMYWYQQKSSQAPKLLFHYYDKDFNNEADTPDNFQSRRPNTSFCFLDIRSPGLGDTAMYLCASKRDINTGELFFGEGSRLTVL.

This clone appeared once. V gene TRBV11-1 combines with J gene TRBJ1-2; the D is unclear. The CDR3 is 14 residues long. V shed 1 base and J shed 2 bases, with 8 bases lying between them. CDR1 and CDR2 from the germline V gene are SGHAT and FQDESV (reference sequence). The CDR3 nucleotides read TGTGCCAGCAGCTTAGATCCTCGGAACTATGGCTACACCTTC. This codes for CASSLDPRNYGYTF.

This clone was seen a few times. CDR3 nucleotide sequence: TGTGCCTCCCAGTACAGGGTAAACGGCGAGCAGTACTTC. Its translation is CASQYRVNGEQYF. The chain employs TRBV7-8 and TRBJ2-7, with a tentative D call TRBD1 (6 bases). The CDR3 spans 13 residues. Trimming stripped 11 bases from V and 6 bases from J, with 20 bases between. The germline V gene encodes CDR1 SGHVS and CDR2 FQNEAQ.

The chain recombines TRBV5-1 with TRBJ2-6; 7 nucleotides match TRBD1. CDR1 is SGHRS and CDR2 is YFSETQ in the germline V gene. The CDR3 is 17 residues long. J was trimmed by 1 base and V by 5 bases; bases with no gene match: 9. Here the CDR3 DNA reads TGCGCCAGCAGTATCAAGGGGGCGATGTCTGGGGCCAACGTCCTGACTTTC. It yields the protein CASSIKGAMSGANVLTF.

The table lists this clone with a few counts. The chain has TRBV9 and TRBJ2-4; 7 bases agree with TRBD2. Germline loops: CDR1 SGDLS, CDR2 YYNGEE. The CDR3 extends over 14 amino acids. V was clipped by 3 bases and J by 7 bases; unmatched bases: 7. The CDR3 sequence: CASSGGGEWNIQYF. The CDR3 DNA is TGTGCCAGCAGCGGGGGAGGGGAGTGGAACATTCAGTACTTC.

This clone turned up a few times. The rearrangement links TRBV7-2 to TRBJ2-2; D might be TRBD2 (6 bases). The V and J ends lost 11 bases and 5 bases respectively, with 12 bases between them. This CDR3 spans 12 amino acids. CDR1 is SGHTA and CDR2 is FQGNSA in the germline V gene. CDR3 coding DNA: TGTGCCGGAGGGCCGCGGACCGGGGAGCTGTTTTTT. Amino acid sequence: CAGGPRTGELFF.

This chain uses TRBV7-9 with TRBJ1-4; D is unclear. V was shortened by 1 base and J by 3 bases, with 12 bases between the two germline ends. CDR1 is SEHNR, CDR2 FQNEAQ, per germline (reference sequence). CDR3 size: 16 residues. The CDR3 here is CASSLGRGVANEKLFF. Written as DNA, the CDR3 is TGTGCCAGCAGCTTAGGTAGAGGCGTTGCTAATGAAAAACTGTTTTTT.

The CDR3 DNA sequence: TGCAGCGTTGAAGGTGTTCGGGACTCCAGGGGGGAGCTGTTTTTT. Translating it yields CSVEGVRDSRGELFF. The V call is TRBV29-1, the J call TRBJ2-2; a weak D match, TRBD2 (6 bases). Germline V gene lookup returns CDR1 SQVTM and CDR2 ANQGSEA. V was shortened by 1 base and J by 8 bases, with 17 bases between the two germline ends. The CDR3 spans 15 residues.

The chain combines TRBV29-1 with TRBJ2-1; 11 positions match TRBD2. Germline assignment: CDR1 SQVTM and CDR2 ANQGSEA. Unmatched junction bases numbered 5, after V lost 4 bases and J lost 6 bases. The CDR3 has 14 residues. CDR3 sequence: CSVARLAGGNEQFF. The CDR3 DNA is TGCAGCGTTGCCCGGCTAGCGGGAGGCAATGAGCAGTTCTTC.

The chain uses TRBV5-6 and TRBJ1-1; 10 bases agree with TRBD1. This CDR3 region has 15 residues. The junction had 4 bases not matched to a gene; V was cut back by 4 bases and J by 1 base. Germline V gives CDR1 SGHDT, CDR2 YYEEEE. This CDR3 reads CASSPDRGRNTEAFF. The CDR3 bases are TGTGCCAGCAGCCCTGACAGGGGGCGGAACACTGAAGCTTTCTTT.

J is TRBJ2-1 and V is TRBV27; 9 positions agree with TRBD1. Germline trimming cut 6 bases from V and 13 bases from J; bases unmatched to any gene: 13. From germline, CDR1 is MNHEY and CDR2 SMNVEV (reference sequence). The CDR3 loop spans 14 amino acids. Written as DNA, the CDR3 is TGTGCCAGCAGGCTTCTCGGGACAGGGTTTCTACAGTTCTTC. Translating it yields CASRLLGTGFLQFF.

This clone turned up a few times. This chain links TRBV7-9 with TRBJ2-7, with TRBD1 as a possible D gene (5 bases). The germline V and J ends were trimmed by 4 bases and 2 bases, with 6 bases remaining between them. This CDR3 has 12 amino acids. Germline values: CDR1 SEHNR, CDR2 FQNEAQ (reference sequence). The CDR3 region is CASSSTAYEQYF. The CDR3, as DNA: TGTGCCAGCAGCTCGACAGCCTACGAGCAGTACTTC.

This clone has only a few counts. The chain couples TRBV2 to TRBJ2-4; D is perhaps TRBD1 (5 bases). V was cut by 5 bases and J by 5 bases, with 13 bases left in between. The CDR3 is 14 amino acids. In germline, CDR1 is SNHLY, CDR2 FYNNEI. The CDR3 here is CASSTQGTQNIQYF. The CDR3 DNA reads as TGTGCCAGCAGTACTCAGGGTACCCAAAACATTCAGTACTTC.

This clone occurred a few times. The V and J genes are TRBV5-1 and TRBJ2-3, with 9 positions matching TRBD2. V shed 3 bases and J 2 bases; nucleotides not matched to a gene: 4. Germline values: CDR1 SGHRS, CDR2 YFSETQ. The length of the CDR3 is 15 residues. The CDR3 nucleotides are TGCGCCAGCAGCTCCCTAGCGGGATCCACAGATACGCAGTATTTT. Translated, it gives CASSSLAGSTDTQYF.

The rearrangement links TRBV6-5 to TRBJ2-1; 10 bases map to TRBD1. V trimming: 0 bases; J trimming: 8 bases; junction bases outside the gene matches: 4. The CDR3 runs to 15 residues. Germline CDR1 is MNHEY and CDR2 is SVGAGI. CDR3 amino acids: CASSYSGQGWHEQFF. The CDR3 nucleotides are TGTGCCAGCAGTTACTCGGGACAGGGGTGGCATGAGCAGTTCTTC.

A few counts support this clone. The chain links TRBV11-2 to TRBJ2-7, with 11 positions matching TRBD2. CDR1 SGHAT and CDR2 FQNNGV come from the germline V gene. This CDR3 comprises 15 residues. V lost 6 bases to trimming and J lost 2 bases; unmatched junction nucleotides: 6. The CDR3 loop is CASRHVSGRAYEQYF. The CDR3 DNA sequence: TGTGCCAGCAGGCACGTTAGCGGGAGGGCCTACGAGCAGTACTTC.

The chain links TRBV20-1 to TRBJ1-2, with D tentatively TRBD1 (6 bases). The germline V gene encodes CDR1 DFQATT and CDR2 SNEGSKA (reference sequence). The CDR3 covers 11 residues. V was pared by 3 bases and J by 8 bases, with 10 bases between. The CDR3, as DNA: TGCAGTGCTAGTAACAGGGAGGGCTACACCTTC. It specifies CSASNREGYTF.

For the CDR3, the DNA is TGTGCCTGGAGCGTCCAGGGGGTGTGGAGCAATCAGCCCCAGCATTTT. The encoded protein is CAWSVQGVWSNQPQHF. V gene TRBV30 combines with J gene TRBJ1-5, with 7 bases aligning to TRBD1. Trimming removed 3 bases from V and 1 base from J; junction bases left unmatched: 9. Germline V gene sequence: CDR1 GTSNPN, CDR2 SVGIG (reference sequence). The CDR3 loop spans 16 amino acids.

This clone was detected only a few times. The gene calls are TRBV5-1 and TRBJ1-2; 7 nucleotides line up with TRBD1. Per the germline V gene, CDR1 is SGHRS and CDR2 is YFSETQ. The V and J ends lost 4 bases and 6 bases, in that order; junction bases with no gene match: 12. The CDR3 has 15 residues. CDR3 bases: TGCGCCAGCAGCCCAACCGGACAGGAGGGGAATGGCTACACCTTC. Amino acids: CASSPTGQEGNGYTF.

CDR3 amino acids: CASSYQAGGSYEQYF. CDR3 coding DNA: TGTGCCAGCAGTTACCAAGCGGGGGGCTCCTACGAGCAGTACTTC. The chain employs TRBV6-5 and TRBJ2-7, with 9 positions matching TRBD2. Germline V gives CDR1 MNHEY, CDR2 SVGAGI. V was clipped by 2 bases and J by 0 bases; unmatched bases: 2. This CDR3 contains 15 residues.

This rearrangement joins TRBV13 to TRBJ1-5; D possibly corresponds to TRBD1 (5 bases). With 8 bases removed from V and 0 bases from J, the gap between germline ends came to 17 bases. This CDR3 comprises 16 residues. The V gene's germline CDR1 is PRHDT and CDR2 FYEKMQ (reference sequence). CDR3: CASSRGGSGSNQPQHF. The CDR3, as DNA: TGTGCCAGCTCCCGGGGGGGGAGTGGTAGCAATCAGCCCCAGCATTTT.

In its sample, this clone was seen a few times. This CDR3 is CATSNISGNTIYF. The CDR3 nucleotides read TGTGCCACCTCGAACATATCCGGAAACACCATATATTTT. V and J are TRBV5-4 and TRBJ1-3; no reliable D call. The CDR3 spans 13 residues. V shed 9 bases and J shed 4 bases, with 14 bases lying between them. Germline assignment: CDR1 SGHNT and CDR2 YYREEE (reference sequence).

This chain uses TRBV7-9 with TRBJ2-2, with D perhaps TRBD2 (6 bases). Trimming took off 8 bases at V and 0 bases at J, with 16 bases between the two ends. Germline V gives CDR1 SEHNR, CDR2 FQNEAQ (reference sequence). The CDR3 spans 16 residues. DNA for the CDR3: TGTGCCAGCCGGCCCACCGGGACTTCGAACACCGGGGAGCTGTTTTTT. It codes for CASRPTGTSNTGELFF.